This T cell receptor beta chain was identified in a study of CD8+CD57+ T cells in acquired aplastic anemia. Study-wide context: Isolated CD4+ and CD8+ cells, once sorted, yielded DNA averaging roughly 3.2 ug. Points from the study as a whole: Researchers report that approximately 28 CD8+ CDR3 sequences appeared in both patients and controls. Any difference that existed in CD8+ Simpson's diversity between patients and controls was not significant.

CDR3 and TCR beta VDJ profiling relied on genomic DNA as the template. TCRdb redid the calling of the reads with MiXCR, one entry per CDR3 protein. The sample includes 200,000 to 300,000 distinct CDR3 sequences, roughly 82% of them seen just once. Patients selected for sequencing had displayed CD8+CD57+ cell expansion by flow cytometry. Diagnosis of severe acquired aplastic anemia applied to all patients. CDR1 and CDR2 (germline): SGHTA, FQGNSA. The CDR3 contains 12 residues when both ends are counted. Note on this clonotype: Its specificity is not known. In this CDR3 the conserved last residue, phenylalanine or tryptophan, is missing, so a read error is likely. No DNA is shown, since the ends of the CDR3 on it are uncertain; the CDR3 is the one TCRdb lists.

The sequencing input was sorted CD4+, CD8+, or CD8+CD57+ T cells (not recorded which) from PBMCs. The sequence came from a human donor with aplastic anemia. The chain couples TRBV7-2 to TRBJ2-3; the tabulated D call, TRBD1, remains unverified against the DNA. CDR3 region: CASSLAGGADYC.